This entry features one TCR beta chain sequence. Under the authors' procedure: Reference gene primers were amplified, and this amplification served to estimate nucleated cell counts. Clones were sequenced by immunoSEQ multiplex PCR, and TCRdb holds only the in-frame ones, with some missing. V, J and clone size derive from that table, while D and trimming were established from the DNA sequence. The table lists over 200,000 clones, approximately 80% of them singletons. The source of the sample is a study of blood T cell repertoires in COVID-19. Across the whole study: Some COVID-19 samples were acute and others convalescent; all came from the United States, Italy and Spain. The cDNA or gDNA used as material had been derived from T cells, B-cell-depleted T cells, or PBMCs.

CDR3 length: 15 amino acids. V gave up 6 bases and J gave up 6 bases, with 19 bases separating them. Germline loops: CDR1 SGHRS, CDR2 YFSETQ. The specimen sequenced was peripheral blood. The receptor comes from a woman older than 75 with active or convalescent COVID-19. V is TRBV5-1 and J is TRBJ2-1; D possibly corresponds to TRBD2 (7 bases). The DNA for the CDR3 is TGCGCCAGCACCCCGTGGGGGGGCGGGTTCAATGAGCAGTTCTTC. Residues: CASTPWGGGFNEQFF.